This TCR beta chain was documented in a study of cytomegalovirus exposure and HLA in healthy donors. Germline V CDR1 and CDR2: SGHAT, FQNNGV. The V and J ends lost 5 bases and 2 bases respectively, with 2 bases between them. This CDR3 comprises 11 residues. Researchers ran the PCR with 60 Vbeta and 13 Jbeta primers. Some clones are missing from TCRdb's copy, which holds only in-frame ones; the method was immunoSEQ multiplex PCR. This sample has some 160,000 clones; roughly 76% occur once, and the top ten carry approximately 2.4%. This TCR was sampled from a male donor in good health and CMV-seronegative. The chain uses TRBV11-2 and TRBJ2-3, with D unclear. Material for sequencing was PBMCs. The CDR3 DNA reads TGTGCCAGCAGCCACACAGATACGCAGTATTTT. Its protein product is CASSHTDTQYF.